The 27 T cell receptor beta chains below come from one sample, sequenced in a study of beta chain features in type 1 diabetes. Study-level points and caveats: The study found moderately but significantly shorter TCRB CDR3s in all four CD4+ subsets of Type 1 diabetes patients.

Expressed TCRB transcripts were sequenced after all isolated RNA was converted to cDNA. The method was immunoSEQ multiplex PCR; TCRdb's version includes in-frame clones alone and lacks a portion of them. The repertoire holds a few hundred thousand clones, roughly 24% seen once, with 0.012% in the top ten. No antigen is known for these receptors. The sample consisted of naive CD4+ T cells from blood. The receptors were gathered from a woman in her 30s with type 1 diabetes.

The chain combines TRBV5-1 with TRBJ2-3; D is possibly TRBD1 (7 bases). V lost 4 bases and J 4 bases, leaving 19 bases between the germline ends. Germline CDR1 and CDR2: SGHRS and YFSETQ. This CDR3 spans 16 amino acids. CDR3 in amino acids: CASSGGTDLLSDTQYF. DNA of the CDR3: TGCGCCAGCAGCGGAGGGACAGACCTGCTGTCAGATACGCAGTATTTT. The full variable domain, its missing parts supplied by reference TRBV5-1 and TRBJ2-3, is KAGVTQTPRYLIKTRGQQVTLSCSPISGHRSVSWYQQTPGQGLQFLFEYFSETQRNKGNFPGRFSGRQFSNSRSEMNVSTLELGDSALYLCASSGGTDLLSDTQYFGPGTRLTVL.

This clone was picked up a small number of times. The chain joins TRBV27 to TRBJ2-1, with 8 bases lining up with TRBD2. Trimming removed 3 bases from V and 10 bases from J; junction bases left unmatched: 8. The CDR3 has 14 amino acids. The germline V gene has CDR1 MNHEY and CDR2 SMNVEV (reference sequence). The CDR3: CASSFSGTDFEQFF. CDR3 coding DNA: TGTGCCAGCAGTTTTAGCGGGACCGATTTCGAGCAGTTCTTC.

This clone turned up a few times. The same CDR3 arises from other DNA sequences in this sample as well. The chain employs TRBV30 and TRBJ2-7, with D perhaps matching TRBD1 (7 bases). Germline V gene sequence: CDR1 GTSNPN, CDR2 SVGIG (reference sequence). V lost 0 bases to trimming and J lost 6 bases, with 12 bases between them. This CDR3 comprises 13 residues. The CDR3 DNA reads as TGTGCCTGGAGTGTACGACAGGGAGGCGAGCAGTACTTC. This gives the protein CAWSVRQGGEQYF.

The sample holds a few counts of this clone. The rearrangement links TRBV11-2 to TRBJ2-7; 9 nucleotides align to TRBD1. Looked up from germline, CDR1 is SGHAT and CDR2 is FQNNGV. The CDR3 totals 15 residues. Unmatched junction bases numbered 2, after V lost 0 bases and J lost 2 bases. The CDR3 spells CASSLEGTGPYEQYF. For the CDR3, the DNA is TGTGCCAGCAGCTTAGAAGGGACAGGGCCCTACGAGCAGTACTTC.

This chain connects TRBV28 to TRBJ2-7; 12 bases are shared with TRBD2. CDR3 length: 15 amino acids. CDR1 is MDHEN and CDR2 is SYDVKM in the germline V gene. V lost 4 bases and J lost 4; bases outside the gene matches: 5. This chain's CDR3 is CASSSPGTSGYEQYF. DNA for the CDR3: TGTGCCAGCAGTTCCCCTGGGACTAGCGGGTACGAGCAGTACTTC. Full variable domain (outside the CDR3, taken from reference TRBV28 and TRBJ2-7): DVKVTQSSRYLVKRTGEKVFLECVQDMDHENMFWYRQDPGLGLRLIYFSYDVKMKEKGDIPEGYSVSREKKERFSLILESASTNQTSMYLCASSSPGTSGYEQYFGPGTRLTVT.

As for this clone: This sample also contains other DNA sequences that code for the same CDR3. V is TRBV18 and J is TRBJ2-6; a weak D match, TRBD2 (6 bases). Germline V CDR1 and CDR2: KGHSH, LQKENI. With 3 bases removed from V and 0 bases from J, the gap between germline ends came to 6 bases. CDR3 size: 15 residues. The CDR3 DNA follows: TGTGCCAGCTCACCGGGGGGCTCTGGGGCCAACGTCCTGACTTTC. This codes for CASSPGGSGANVLTF.

The V and J genes are TRBV7-2 and TRBJ2-5; D may be TRBD2 (7 bases). CDR1 and CDR2 (germline): SGHTA, FQGNSA. The ends were cut back, 5 bases at V and 5 bases at J, with 18 bases in the middle. This CDR3 has 15 residues. CDR3 protein: CASSRQWGGRETQYF. CDR3 DNA: TGTGCCAGCAGCCGCCAATGGGGGGGCAGGGAGACCCAGTACTTC. Looking up the rest from reference TRBV7-2 and TRBJ2-5 gives the full variable domain: GAGVSQSPSNKVTEKGKDVELRCDPISGHTALYWYRQSLGQGLEFLIYFQGNSAPDKSGLPSDRFSAERTGGSVSTLTIQRTQQEDSAVYLCASSRQWGGRETQYFGPGTRLLVL.

The table lists this clone with a few counts. The chain carries TRBV5-1 and TRBJ2-5; 7 positions agree with TRBD2. The CDR3 runs to 16 residues. J gave up 3 bases and V 0 bases, and 8 bases lay outside the gene matches. Germline loops: CDR1 SGHRS, CDR2 YFSETQ. The CDR3 sequence: CASSLGGGPPEETQYF. CDR3 nucleotides: TGCGCCAGCAGCTTGGGGGGAGGGCCCCCCGAAGAGACCCAGTACTTC.

V and J are TRBV7-9 and TRBJ1-1, with no clear D. The CDR3 has 14 residues. CDR1 SEHNR and CDR2 FQNEAQ come from the germline V gene (reference sequence). Deletions cut 1 base from V and 5 bases from J, with 11 bases between. The CDR3 DNA is TGTGCCAGCAGCTTAGGCTCCGCCGGGACTGAAGCTTTCTTT. The encoded protein is CASSLGSAGTEAFF.

This clone was found a few times. The gene calls are TRBV30 and TRBJ1-1, with D hard to call. The CDR3 is 13 residues long. V was clipped by 0 bases and J by 0 bases, with 5 bases between them. Germline CDR1 and CDR2: GTSNPN and SVGIG (reference sequence). The CDR3 DNA is TGTGCCTGGAGTGTCAGTCTGAACACTGAAGCTTTCTTT. This encodes CAWSVSLNTEAFF.

The rearrangement links TRBV25-1 to TRBJ2-1; 7 nucleotides agree with TRBD2. Germline CDR1 reads MGHDK; CDR2 reads SYGVNS. V shed 2 bases, J shed 12 bases, and the junction held 7 bases outside the gene matches. This CDR3 has 13 amino acids. CDR3 protein: CASSETSVFGQFF. The CDR3 nucleotides are TGTGCCAGCAGTGAAACTAGCGTCTTCGGGCAGTTCTTC.

This clone turned up a few times. The rearrangement uses TRBV5-1 and TRBJ2-1; the match to TRBD2 covers 7 bases. Per the germline V gene, CDR1 is SGHRS and CDR2 is YFSETQ. V shed 4 bases and J 10 bases; nucleotides not matched to a gene: 14. This CDR3 has 15 amino acids. The CDR3 loop is CASSGGEAQIGEQFF. In DNA form, the CDR3 reads TGCGCCAGCAGCGGGGGGGAGGCGCAGATTGGGGAGCAGTTCTTC. Full variable domain (outside the CDR3, taken from reference TRBV5-1 and TRBJ2-1): KAGVTQTPRYLIKTRGQQVTLSCSPISGHRSVSWYQQTPGQGLQFLFEYFSETQRNKGNFPGRFSGRQFSNSRSEMNVSTLELGDSALYLCASSGGEAQIGEQFFGPGTRLTVL.

The table lists this clone with a few counts. V is TRBV19 and J is TRBJ2-3, with 9 positions matching TRBD1. This CDR3 is 16 amino acids long. Germline V gene sequence: CDR1 LNHDA, CDR2 SQIVND (reference sequence). V shed 6 bases, J shed 3 bases, and the junction held 10 bases outside the gene matches. This CDR3 is CASRDPGQGSTDTQYF. In DNA form, the CDR3 reads TGTGCCAGTAGGGATCCGGGACAGGGATCGACAGATACGCAGTATTTT.

V usage is TRBV5-4 and J usage is TRBJ2-5, with D perhaps TRBD2 (5 bases). With 0 bases removed from V and 5 bases from J, the gap between germline ends came to 11 bases. CDR3 length: 14 residues. Germline CDR1 is SGHNT and CDR2 is YYREEE (reference sequence). In DNA form, the CDR3 reads TGTGCCAGCAGCTTGGGGGCTGGGGAGGAGACCCAGTACTTC. This codes for CASSLGAGEETQYF.

V and J are TRBV5-1 and TRBJ2-1, with TRBD2 matching over 14 bases. The length of the CDR3 is 15 residues. Germline V gives CDR1 SGHRS, CDR2 YFSETQ. V lost 4 bases and J lost 6; bases outside the gene matches: 3. This chain's CDR3 is CASSIGLAGGNEQFF. The CDR3 DNA reads TGCGCCAGCAGCATAGGACTAGCGGGAGGCAATGAGCAGTTCTTC.

The chain joins TRBV29-1 to TRBJ2-5; 11 bases align to TRBD1. The CDR3 totals 14 residues. With V trimmed by 3 bases and J by 5 bases, 5 bases remained unmatched. Germline CDR1 is SQVTM and CDR2 is ANQGSEA. CDR3 nucleotide sequence: TGCAGCGTTGATCGGACAGGGGGCACCGAGACCCAGTACTTC. It yields the protein CSVDRTGGTETQYF.

The chain joins TRBV28 to TRBJ2-1; TRBD1 matches at 7 bases. Germline CDR1 MDHEN, CDR2 SYDVKM. This CDR3 is 15 amino acids long. Unmatched junction bases numbered 8, after V lost 3 bases and J lost 6 bases. CDR3: CASSFMDRRSNEQFF. CDR3 sequence (DNA): TGTGCCAGCAGTTTTATGGACAGGCGAAGCAATGAGCAGTTCTTC.

The rearrangement links TRBV5-1 to TRBJ2-2; D is unresolved. Trimming removed 3 bases at V and 4 bases at J, with 7 bases between. Germline CDR1 SGHRS, CDR2 YFSETQ. This CDR3 contains 13 residues. Here the CDR3 reads CASSSPGTGELFF. In nucleotides, the CDR3 is TGCGCCAGCAGCTCGCCCGGCACCGGGGAGCTGTTTTTT.

The V gene is TRBV4-1, the J gene TRBJ2-5; 7 positions agree with TRBD1. The V gene end was trimmed by 4 bases and the J gene end by 3 bases; junction bases not matched to a gene: 11. CDR1 MGHRA and CDR2 YSYEKL come from the germline V gene. The CDR3 consists of 16 residues. The CDR3 loop is CASSPQTGHVEETQYF. CDR3 bases: TGCGCCAGCAGCCCGCAGACAGGGCATGTGGAAGAGACCCAGTACTTC.

V usage is TRBV9 and J usage is TRBJ1-1; no definite D call. The CDR3 consists of 14 residues. V lost 0 bases and J lost 2, with 8 bases in between. Germline CDR1 is SGDLS and CDR2 is YYNGEE. CDR3 sequence: CASSVGNRNTEAFF. The CDR3 coding sequence is TGTGCCAGCAGCGTAGGGAACAGAAACACTGAAGCTTTCTTT. Together with reference TRBV9 and TRBJ1-1, the CDR3 gives the full variable domain: DSGVTQTPKHLITATGQRVTLRCSPRSGDLSVYWYQQSLDQGLQFLIQYYNGEERAKGNILERFSAQQFPDLHSELNLSSLELGDSALYFCASSVGNRNTEAFFGQGTRLTVV.

The rearrangement links TRBV29-1 to TRBJ2-1; 8 bases are a match to TRBD2. The CDR3 has 15 residues. J lost 7 bases, V lost 7 bases, and 15 bases had no gene match. CDR1 is SQVTM and CDR2 is ANQGSEA in the germline V gene. The CDR3 region is CSGERLAHDANEQFF. CDR3 DNA sequence: TGCAGCGGCGAAAGACTAGCGCACGACGCGAATGAGCAGTTCTTC.

There are a few counts of this clone. This chain joins TRBV4-1 and TRBJ2-5, with 13 nucleotides matching TRBD2. The length of the CDR3 is 18 residues. Trimming took 1 base from V and 1 from J; bases not matched to a gene: 6. The V gene's germline CDR1 is MGHRA and CDR2 YSYEKL. The CDR3 protein is CASSQGATSGRAQETQYF. The DNA of the CDR3 is TGCGCCAGCAGCCAAGGGGCCACTAGCGGGAGGGCCCAAGAGACCCAGTACTTC.

The genes are TRBV4-1 and TRBJ2-5; possible D gene TRBD1, 5 bases. The CDR3 contains 15 residues. Germline CDR1 is MGHRA and CDR2 is YSYEKL. V was cut by 1 base and J by 2 bases, with 11 bases left in between. Written as DNA, the CDR3 is TGCGCCAGCAGCCAAGGACGGTCAGGGCAAGAGACCCAGTACTTC. It codes for CASSQGRSGQETQYF.

This sequence joins TRBV19 and TRBJ2-5; 9 bases fit TRBD2. From germline, CDR1 is LNHDA and CDR2 SQIVND (reference sequence). J lost 6 bases, V lost 3 bases, and 8 bases had no gene match. The CDR3 has 15 amino acids. CDR3 sequence reads: CASSMGREGIQTQYF. As DNA, the CDR3 is TGTGCCAGTAGTATGGGGCGGGAGGGGATACAGACCCAGTACTTC.

In its sample, this clone was seen a few times. The gene calls are TRBV28 and TRBJ1-2, with 8 positions matching TRBD1. CDR3 length: 12 residues. V shed 4 bases and J 8 bases; nucleotides not matched to a gene: 3. CDR1 and CDR2 (germline): MDHEN, SYDVKM. The CDR3 is CASSSGGEGYTF. For the CDR3, the DNA is TGTGCCAGCAGTTCAGGGGGCGAGGGCTACACCTTC.

The chain employs TRBV5-1 and TRBJ1-1, with 9 nucleotides matching TRBD1. The ends lost 0 bases at V and 11 bases at J; junction bases unmatched: 8. The CDR3 sequence is 14 residues long. Germline V gene sequence: CDR1 SGHRS, CDR2 YFSETQ. CDR3 sequence: CASSLENRGRGAFF. The DNA for the CDR3 is TGCGCCAGCAGCTTGGAAAACAGGGGGCGCGGGGCTTTCTTT.

The sample holds a few counts of this clone. The J gene is TRBJ1-1, the V gene TRBV10-3; 12 bases fit TRBD1. The germline gives CDR1 ENHRY, CDR2 SYGVKD. After removal of 6 bases from V and 7 bases from J, the junction contained 6 bases not matched to a gene. This CDR3 region has 14 residues. The CDR3 nucleotides read TGTGCCATCAGGCGGGGACAGGGGGCACTTGAAGCTTTCTTT. Translation: CAIRRGQGALEAFF.